This section outlines one TCR beta chain sequence together with its context. Profiled with immunoSEQ multiplex PCR; TCRdb holds only in-frame clones, not every one. The table lists about 110,000 clones, more than 75% of them singletons, with approximately 3.4% in the top ten. This entry belongs to a study of blood T cell repertoires in COVID-19. The specimen sequenced was peripheral blood. The TCR sequence derives from a woman in her 50s with acute or convalescent COVID-19.

The CDR3 spells CASSPSDRYEQYF. Here the CDR3 DNA reads TGTGCCAGCTCACCCTCGGACAGATACGAGCAGTACTTC. V usage is TRBV18 and J usage is TRBJ2-7; D possibly corresponds to TRBD1 (6 bases). The V end was cut by 3 bases, the J end by 4 bases, with 10 bases between. This CDR3 is 13 amino acids long. Germline assignment: CDR1 KGHSH and CDR2 LQKENI. The complete variable domain, with remaining parts taken from reference TRBV18 and TRBJ2-7, reads NAGVMQNPRHLVRRRGQEARLRCSPMKGHSHVYWYRQLPEEGLKFMVYLQKENIIDESGMPKERFSAEFPKEGPSILRIQQVVRGDSAAYFCASSPSDRYEQYFGPGTRLTVT.